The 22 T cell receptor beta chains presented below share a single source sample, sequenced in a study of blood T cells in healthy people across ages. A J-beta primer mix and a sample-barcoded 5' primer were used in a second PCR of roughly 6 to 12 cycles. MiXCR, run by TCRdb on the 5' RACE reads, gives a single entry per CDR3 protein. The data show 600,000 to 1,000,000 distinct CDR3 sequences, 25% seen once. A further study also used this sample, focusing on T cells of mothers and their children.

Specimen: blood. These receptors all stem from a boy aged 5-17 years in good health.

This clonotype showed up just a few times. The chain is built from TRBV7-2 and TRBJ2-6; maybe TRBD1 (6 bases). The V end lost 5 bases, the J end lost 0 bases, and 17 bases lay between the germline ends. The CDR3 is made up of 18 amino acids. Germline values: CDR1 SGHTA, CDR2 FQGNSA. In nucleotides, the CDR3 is TGTGCCAGCAGCCGGACAGAGAAGGGGAGCTCTGGGGCCAACGTCCTGACTTTC. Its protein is CASSRTEKGSSGANVLTF.

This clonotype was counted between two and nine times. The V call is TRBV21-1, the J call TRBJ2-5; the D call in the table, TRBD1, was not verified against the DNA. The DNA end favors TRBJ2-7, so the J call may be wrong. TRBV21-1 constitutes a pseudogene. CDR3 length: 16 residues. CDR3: CASSGRTGGSSYEQYF. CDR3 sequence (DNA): TGTGCCAGCAGCGGCCGAACAGGGGGGAGCTCCTACGAGCAGTACTTC.

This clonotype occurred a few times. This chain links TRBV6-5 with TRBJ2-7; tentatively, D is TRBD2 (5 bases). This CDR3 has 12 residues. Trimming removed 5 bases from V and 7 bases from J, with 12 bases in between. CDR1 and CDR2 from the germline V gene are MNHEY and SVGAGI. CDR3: CASSREGTEQYF. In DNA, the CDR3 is TGTGCCAGCAGTCGCGAGGGTACGGAGCAGTACTTC.

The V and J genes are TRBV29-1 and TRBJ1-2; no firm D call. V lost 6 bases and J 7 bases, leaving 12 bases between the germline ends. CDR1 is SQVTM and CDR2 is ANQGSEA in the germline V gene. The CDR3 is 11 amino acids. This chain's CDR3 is CSVREDPGYTF. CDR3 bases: TGCAGCGTGAGGGAGGACCCTGGCTACACCTTC.

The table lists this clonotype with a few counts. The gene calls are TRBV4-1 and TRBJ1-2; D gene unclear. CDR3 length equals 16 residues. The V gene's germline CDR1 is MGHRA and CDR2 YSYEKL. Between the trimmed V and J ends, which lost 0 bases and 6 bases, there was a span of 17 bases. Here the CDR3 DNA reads TGCGCCAGCAGCCAAGAAGGGTCGGGCAGCGGCGATGGCTACACCTTC. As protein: CASSQEGSGSGDGYTF.

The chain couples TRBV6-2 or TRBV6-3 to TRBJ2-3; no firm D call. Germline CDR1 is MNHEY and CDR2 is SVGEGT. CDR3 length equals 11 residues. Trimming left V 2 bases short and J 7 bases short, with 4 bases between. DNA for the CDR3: TGTGCCAGCAGTTACGTAAATACGCAGTATTTT. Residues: CASSYVNTQYF.

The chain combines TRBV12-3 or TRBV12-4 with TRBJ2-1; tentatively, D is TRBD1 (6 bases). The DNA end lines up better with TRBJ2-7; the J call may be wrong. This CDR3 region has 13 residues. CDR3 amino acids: CASSLLGAREQYF. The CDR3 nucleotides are TGTGCCAGCAGTTTACTGGGGGCGCGGGAGCAGTACTTC.

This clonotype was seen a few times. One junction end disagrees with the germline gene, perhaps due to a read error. This CDR3 reads CASSQHQRTSGQETQYF. The CDR3 coding sequence is TGTGCTAGCAGCCAACACCAACGGACTAGCGGACAAGAGACCCAGTACTTC. This rearrangement joins TRBV7-7 to TRBJ2-5; 10 bases map to TRBD2. The CDR3 length is 17 residues. The V gene's germline CDR1 is SSHAT and CDR2 FNYEAQ (reference sequence). Together with reference TRBV7-7 and TRBJ2-5, the CDR3 gives the full variable domain: GAGVSQSPRYKVTKRGQDVTLRCDPISSHATLYWYQQALGQGPEFLTYFNYEAQPDKSGLPSDRFSAERPEGSISTLTIQRTEQRDSAMYRCASSQHQRTSGQETQYFGPGTRLLVL.

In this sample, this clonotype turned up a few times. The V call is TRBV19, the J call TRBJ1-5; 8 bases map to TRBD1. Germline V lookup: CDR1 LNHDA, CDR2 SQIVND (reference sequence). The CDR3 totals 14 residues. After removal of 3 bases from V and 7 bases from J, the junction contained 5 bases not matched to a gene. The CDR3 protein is CASSISGGGQPQHF. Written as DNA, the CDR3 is TGTGCCAGTAGTATTTCAGGGGGCGGGCAGCCCCAGCATTTT.

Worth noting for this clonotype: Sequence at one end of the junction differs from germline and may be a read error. CDR3 in DNA: TGTGCCAGCAGCTTAGGCCCCCGGGGGCTTACTGAAGCCTTCTTT. It encodes CASSLGPRGLTEAFF. This rearrangement joins TRBV7-9 to TRBJ1-1, with D possibly matching TRBD1 (6 bases). The CDR3 totals 15 residues. The germline gives CDR1 SEHNR, CDR2 FQNEAQ (reference sequence).

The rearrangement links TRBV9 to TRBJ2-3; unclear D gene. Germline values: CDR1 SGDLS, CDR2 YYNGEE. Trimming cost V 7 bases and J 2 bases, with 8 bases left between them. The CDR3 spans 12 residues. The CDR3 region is CASHSLTDTQYF. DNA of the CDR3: TGTGCCAGCCACTCGCTCACAGATACGCAGTATTTT.

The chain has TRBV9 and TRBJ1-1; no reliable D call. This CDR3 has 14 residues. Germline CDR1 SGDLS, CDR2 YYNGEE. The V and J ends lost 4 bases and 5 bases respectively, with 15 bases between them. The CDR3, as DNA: TGTGCCAGCAGCCTGGACGCAGACGTAACTGAAGCTTTCTTT. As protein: CASSLDADVTEAFF.

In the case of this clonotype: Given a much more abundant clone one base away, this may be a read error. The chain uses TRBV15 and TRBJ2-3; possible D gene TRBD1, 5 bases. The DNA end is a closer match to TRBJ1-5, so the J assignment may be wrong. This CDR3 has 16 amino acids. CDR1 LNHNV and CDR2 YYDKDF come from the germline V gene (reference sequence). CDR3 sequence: CATSRSRVVRADTQHF. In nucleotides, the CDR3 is TGTGCCACCAGCAGATCCAGGGTGGTAAGGGCAGATACGCAGCATTTT.

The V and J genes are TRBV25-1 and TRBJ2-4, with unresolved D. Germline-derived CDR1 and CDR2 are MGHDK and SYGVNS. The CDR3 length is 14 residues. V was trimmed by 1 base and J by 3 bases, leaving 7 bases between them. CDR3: CASSEFGDKNIQYF. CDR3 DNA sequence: TGTGCCAGCAGTGAATTCGGAGACAAAAACATTCAGTACTTC. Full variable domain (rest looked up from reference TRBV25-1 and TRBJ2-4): EADIYQTPRYLVIGTGKKITLECSQTMGHDKMYWYQQDPGMELHLIHYSYGVNSTEKGDLSSESTVSRIRTEHFPLTLESARPSHTSQYLCASSEFGDKNIQYFGAGTRLSVL.

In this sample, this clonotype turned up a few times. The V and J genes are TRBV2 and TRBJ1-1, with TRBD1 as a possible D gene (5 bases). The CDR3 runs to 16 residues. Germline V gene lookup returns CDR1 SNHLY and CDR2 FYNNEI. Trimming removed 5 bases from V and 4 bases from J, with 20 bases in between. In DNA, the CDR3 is TGTGCCAGCAGTAGGCGGGGGGTTGACCAGGGCACTGAAGCTTTCTTT. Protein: CASSRRGVDQGTEAFF.

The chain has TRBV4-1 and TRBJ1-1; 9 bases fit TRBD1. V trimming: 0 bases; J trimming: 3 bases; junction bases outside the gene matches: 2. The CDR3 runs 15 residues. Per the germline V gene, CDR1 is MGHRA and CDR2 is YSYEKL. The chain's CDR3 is CASSQERTGDTEAFF. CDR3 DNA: TGCGCCAGCAGCCAAGAACGGACAGGGGACACTGAAGCTTTCTTT.

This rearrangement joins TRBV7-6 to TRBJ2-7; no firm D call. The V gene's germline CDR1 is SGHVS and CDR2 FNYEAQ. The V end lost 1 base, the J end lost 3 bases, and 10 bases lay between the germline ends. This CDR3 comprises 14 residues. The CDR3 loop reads CASSLVGQSYEQYF. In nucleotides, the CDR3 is TGTGCCAGCAGCTTAGTGGGTCAGAGCTACGAGCAGTACTTC.

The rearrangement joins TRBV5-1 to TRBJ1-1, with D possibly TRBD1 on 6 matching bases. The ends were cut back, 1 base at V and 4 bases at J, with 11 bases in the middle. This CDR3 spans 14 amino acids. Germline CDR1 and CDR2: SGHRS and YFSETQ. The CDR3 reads CASSLQAGATEAFF. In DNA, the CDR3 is TGCGCCAGCAGCTTGCAGGCAGGGGCCACTGAAGCTTTCTTT.

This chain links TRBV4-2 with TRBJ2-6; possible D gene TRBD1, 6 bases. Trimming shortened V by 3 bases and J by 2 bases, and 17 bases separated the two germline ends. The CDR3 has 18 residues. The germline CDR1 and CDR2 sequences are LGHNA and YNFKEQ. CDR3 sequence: CASSQAGTKSAGANVLTF. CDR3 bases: TGTGCCAGCAGCCAGGCCGGGACAAAAAGCGCTGGGGCCAACGTCCTGACTTTC.

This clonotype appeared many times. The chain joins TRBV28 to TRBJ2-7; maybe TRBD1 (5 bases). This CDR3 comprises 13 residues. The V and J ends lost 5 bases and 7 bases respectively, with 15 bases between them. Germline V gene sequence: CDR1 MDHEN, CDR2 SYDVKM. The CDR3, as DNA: TGTGCCAGCAGTCTATCGACAGTCCGGGAGCAGTACTTC. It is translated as CASSLSTVREQYF.

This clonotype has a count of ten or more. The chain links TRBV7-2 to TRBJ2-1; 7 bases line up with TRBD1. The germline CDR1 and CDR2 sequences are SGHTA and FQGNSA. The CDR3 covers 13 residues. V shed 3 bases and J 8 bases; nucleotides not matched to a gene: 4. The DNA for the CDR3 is TGTGCCAGCAGCTTGGACAGGCCGGATGAGCAGTTCTTC. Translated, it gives CASSLDRPDEQFF.

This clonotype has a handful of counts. This chain's CDR3 is CASSNKGPSNNEQFF. The CDR3 DNA is TGTGCCAGCAGTAATAAGGGTCCCTCGAACAATGAGCAGTTCTTC. The chain couples TRBV25-1 to TRBJ2-1; no clear D. There are 15 residues in the CDR3. Germline CDR1 MGHDK, CDR2 SYGVNS. The V end lost 5 bases, the J end lost 5 bases, and 16 bases lay between the germline ends.